This T cell receptor beta chain was found in a study of blood T cell repertoires in COVID-19. Using immunoSEQ multiplex PCR, the repertoire was profiled, and TCRdb retains in-frame clones only, with some absent. The sample includes 45,000 to 60,000 clones, approximately 85% of them seen just once. The CDR3 length is 15 residues. The V gene's germline CDR1 is SGHDN and CDR2 FVKESK. V lost 0 bases, J lost 8 bases, and 9 bases stayed unmatched. Sequencing was performed on peripheral blood. The chain employs TRBV14 and TRBJ1-1; 7 bases align to TRBD1. The TCR was taken from a human donor in a cohort sampled during active COVID-19. CDR3 protein: CASSQEPETGREAFF. CDR3 nucleotides: TGTGCCAGCAGCCAAGAGCCGGAGACAGGGAGGGAAGCTTTCTTT.